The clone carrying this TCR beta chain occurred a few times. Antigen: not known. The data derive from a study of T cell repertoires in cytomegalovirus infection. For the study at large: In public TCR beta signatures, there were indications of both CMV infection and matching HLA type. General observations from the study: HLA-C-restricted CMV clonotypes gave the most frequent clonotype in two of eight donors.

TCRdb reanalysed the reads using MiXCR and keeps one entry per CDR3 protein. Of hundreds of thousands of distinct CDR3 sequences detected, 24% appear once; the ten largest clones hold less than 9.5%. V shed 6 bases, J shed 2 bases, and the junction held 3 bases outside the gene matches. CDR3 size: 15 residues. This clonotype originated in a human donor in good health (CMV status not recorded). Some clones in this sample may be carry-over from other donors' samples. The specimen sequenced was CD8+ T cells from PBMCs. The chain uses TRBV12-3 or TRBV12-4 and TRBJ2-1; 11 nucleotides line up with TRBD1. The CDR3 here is CASRSDRGPYNEQFF. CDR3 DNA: TGTGCCAGCAGGTCGGACAGGGGGCCCTACAATGAGCAGTTCTTC.